The sequence of this T cell receptor (beta chain) was determined in a study of CD8 T cells in ankylosing spondylitis. Comment on this clonotype: What it binds is unknown.

The authors made TCR beta libraries by quantitative 5'-RACE with molecular barcodes. TCRdb passed the 5' RACE reads through MiXCR, listing each CDR3 protein once. The repertoire holds 650,000 to 800,000 distinct CDR3 sequences, with around 20% as singletons. Study-wide results and caveats: Some of these motif variants have turned up before, in reports on reactive arthritis synovial fluid and blood. Typical of ankylosing spondylitis blood, it appeared, was a TCR beta motif of about eight highly homologous variants. Significantly higher representation of disease-linked clones was reported for matched ankylosing spondylitis synovial fluid.

Germline CDR1 reads MDHEN; CDR2 reads SYDVKM. Trimming shortened V by 5 bases and J by 2 bases, and 16 bases separated the two germline ends. CDR3 length equals 15 residues. This sequence joins TRBV28 and TRBJ2-7, with D perhaps matching TRBD2 (6 bases). The source of this sequence is a male donor with ankylosing spondylitis. The sequenced sample was blood, either unsorted or a sorted T cell fraction (not recorded which). CDR3 region: CASSPPGVPPYEQYF. The CDR3, as DNA: TGTGCCAGCAGTCCACCGGGGGTCCCACCCTACGAGCAGTACTTC.